This T cell receptor (beta chain) appears in the sequencing data of a study of blood T cell repertoires in COVID-19. Whole-study context: Acute and convalescent COVID-19 samples came from the United States, Italy and Spain.

Study processing details: Amplification with reference gene primers provided the estimates of nucleated cell counts. Some clones are missing from TCRdb's copy, which holds only in-frame ones; the method was immunoSEQ multiplex PCR. V and J calls and clone size are copied from that table; D and trimming were computed from the DNA. Among under 300,000 clones listed, approximately 91% were seen once. This CDR3 is built from 15 residues. In germline, CDR1 is MNHEY, CDR2 SVGAGI. V was shortened by 5 bases and J by 7 bases, with 15 bases between the two germline ends. Ages ranged from about 18 to 100 years, with residence in approximately 25 US areas. Clinical history reported by participants formed the basis on which cohorts were assigned.

The TCR comes from a human donor in a cohort exposed to, infected with or recovered from COVID-19 (not recorded which). The donor label of this sample is uncertain. V is TRBV6-5 and J is TRBJ1-6; TRBD1 is a possible D gene (6 bases). The sequenced material came from PBMCs or T cells enriched from blood (not recorded which). The CDR3 loop is CASSPLTGINSPLHF. The CDR3, as DNA: TGTGCCAGCAGTCCCCTGACAGGAATAAATTCACCCCTCCACTTT.